This TCR beta chain was sequenced during a study of graft-versus-host responses after intestinal transplantation. Study-level information: Recipients were all induced with anti-thymocyte globulin, then given tacrolimus and steroids for around three years. Regarding the study as a whole: Investigators detected GvH clones in recipient marrow, with some emerging earlier in ileum or blood. Patients with graft-donor T cell macrochimerism had high graft-versus-host to host-versus-graft clonal ratios in allografts.

This table comes from immunoSEQ multiplex PCR, and its TCRdb copy is limited to in-frame clones, with some not included. The sample shows 100,000 to 130,000 clones, about 87% of them seen only once. The CDR3 runs 16 residues. Per the germline V gene, CDR1 is PRHDT and CDR2 is FYEKMQ (reference sequence). With 4 bases clipped from V and 3 bases from J, the junction kept 11 bases outside the gene matches. Comments on this clone: The antigen is unknown.

The gene calls are TRBV13 and TRBJ2-7, with TRBD2 identical over 8 bases. The material sequenced was unstimulated CD4+ T cells sorted from spleen or lymph node cells, taken before transplant. This TCR derives from a human donor who was the organ donor for an intestinal transplant. CDR3 DNA: TGTGCCAGCAGCTCATATGGGCGGGCGGGGGGCTACGAGCAGTACTTC. This encodes CASSSYGRAGGYEQYF. The full variable domain, completed using reference TRBV13 and TRBJ2-7, is AAGVIQSPRHLIKEKRETATLKCYPIPRHDTVYWYQQGPGQDPQFLISFYEKMQSDKGSIPDRFSAQQFSDYHSELNMSSLELGDSALYFCASSSYGRAGGYEQYFGPGTRLTVT.